These T cell receptor beta chains were read from a single sample in a study of blood T cell repertoires in COVID-19. The repertoire was sequenced with immunoSEQ multiplex PCR; TCRdb's copy has only in-frame clones and lacks some. The sample lists hundreds of thousands of clones; about 87% were seen once. The sample consisted of peripheral blood. These receptors all stem from a woman aged 60-75 years with COVID-19, enrolled during active disease. CDR3s include the opening cysteine and the closing phenylalanine or tryptophan. Fields, in order: J gene, clone size, D gene, V gene, CDR3 protein, CDR3 DNA. The D gene is left open where the match is weak. Clone size, where shown, is once, few, many, or a class for clones that have expanded.

>TRBJ2-5|NA|NA|TRBV28
CASSFAVVETQYF
TGTGCCAGCAGTTTTGCGGTAGTGGAGACCCAGTACTTC
>TRBJ1-5|few|NA|TRBV7-8
CASSFSYQPQHF
TGTGCCAGCAGCTTTTCATATCAGCCCCAGCATTTT
>TRBJ2-1|NA|NA|TRBV9
CASSVAPHNEQFF
TGTGCCAGCAGCGTAGCCCCTCACAATGAGCAGTTCTTC
>TRBJ1-2|once|NA|TRBV28
CASSLFPGYGYTF
TGTGCCAGCAGTTTATTCCCAGGCTATGGCTACACCTTC
>TRBJ2-1|once|TRBD1|TRBV6-5
CASSSGQGGQFF
TGTGCCAGCAGTTCCGGACAGGGAGGTCAGTTCTTC
>TRBJ1-2|NA|NA|TRBV2
CASRKTGPGDGYTF
TGTGCCAGCAGGAAGACAGGCCCCGGGGATGGCTACACCTTC
>TRBJ1-6|NA|NA|TRBV18
CASSPWTASNNSPLHF
TGTGCCAGCTCACCCTGGACAGCCTCCAATAATTCACCCCTCCACTTT
>TRBJ1-5|NA|NA|TRBV30
CAWSWGRDQPQHF
TGTGCCTGGAGTTGGGGCAGAGATCAGCCCCAGCATTTT
>TRBJ2-7|NA|NA|TRBV7-2
CASSATGTTAYEQYF
TGTGCCAGCAGCGCAACCGGGACAACCGCCTACGAGCAGTACTTC
>TRBJ2-4|NA|TRBD1|TRBV25-1
CASRGTGENIQYF
TGTGCCAGCAGAGGGACAGGGGAAAACATTCAGTACTTC
>TRBJ2-6|NA|NA|TRBV9
CASSGSPGTIWSGANVLTF
TGTGCCAGCAGCGGGTCCCCGGGAACAATTTGGTCTGGGGCCAACGTCCTGACTTTC
>TRBJ2-1|NA|TRBD1|TRBV4-1
CASSHPGRDSGRNEQFF
TGCGCCAGCAGCCATCCGGGCCGGGACAGTGGCCGTAATGAGCAGTTCTTC
>TRBJ1-5|NA|NA|TRBV5-1
CASSPVGRGGNQPQHF
TGCGCCAGCAGCCCGGTGGGCAGGGGAGGCAATCAGCCCCAGCATTTT
>TRBJ1-4|few|NA|TRBV7-9
CASSPTKQGPTNEKLFF
TGTGCCAGCAGCCCAACGAAACAGGGCCCAACTAATGAAAAACTGTTTTTT
>TRBJ2-5|NA|NA|TRBV24-1
CATSSARGTETQYF
TGTGCCACCAGTTCCGCCAGGGGTACGGAGACCCAGTACTTC
>TRBJ1-1|NA|NA|TRBV12-3/TRBV12-4
CASRWSSLGAFF
TGTGCCAGCAGATGGTCCTCCCTCGGGGCTTTCTTT
>TRBJ1-2|NA|NA|TRBV5-1
CASSGDRENYGYTF
TGCGCCAGCAGCGGCGACAGAGAAAACTATGGCTACACCTTC
>TRBJ1-2|NA|NA|TRBV12-3/TRBV12-4
CASSRTATYGYTF
TGTGCCAGCAGTCGGACAGCGACCTATGGCTACACCTTC
>TRBJ1-2|NA|TRBD1|TRBV28
CASKKQGGGYGYTF
TGTGCCAGCAAGAAGCAGGGGGGAGGCTATGGCTACACCTTC
>TRBJ2-1|NA|TRBD2|TRBV18
CASSPLLAGARSSYNEQFF
TGTGCCAGCTCACCACTTCTAGCGGGGGCCCGGTCGTCCTACAATGAGCAGTTCTTC
>TRBJ1-1|NA|NA|TRBV18
CASSPNEGTRTEAFF
TGTGCCAGCTCACCGAACGAGGGAACGCGGACTGAAGCTTTCTTT
>TRBJ1-6|NA|NA|TRBV2
CASSGRESRTPLHF
TGTGCCAGCAGTGGACGGGAGTCCAGGACACCCCTCCACTTT
>TRBJ1-1|NA|TRBD1|TRBV15
CATSPFQRQGARSLMNTEAFF
TGTGCCACCAGCCCCTTTCAGCGACAGGGGGCGCGTTCCCTTATGAACACTGAAGCTTTCTTT
>TRBJ1-1|NA|NA|TRBV18
CASSPDGSGRTTEAFF
TGTGCCAGCTCACCGGACGGCTCAGGGCGGACCACTGAAGCTTTCTTT
>TRBJ1-5|NA|NA|TRBV27
CASSFGREYQPQHF
TGTGCCAGCAGTTTTGGGAGGGAATACCAGCCCCAGCATTTT